This record looks at one TCR beta chain sequence and its context. This clone has only one observation. Its antigen remains unidentified. Its ends do not fully match the called genes, so a read error is possible. The sample comes from a study of PD-1 blockade in classical Hodgkin lymphoma (dated by TCRdb to about 2020). A note on the overall study: Nivolumab dosing was 3 mg/kg intravenously every 2 weeks, continuing until either disease progression or unacceptable toxicity. To define a peripheral blood immune signature of response to PD-1 blockade in classical Hodgkin lymphoma, the study combined TCR beta sequencing with CyTOF.

Beyond this particular receptor, the publication reports: Patients starting nivolumab less than 1 year after ASCT had lower diversity and were excluded from later analyses to avoid confounding by immune reconstitution. Baseline TCR diversity was reported as lower in newly diagnosed patients than in healthy donors, and lower still in relapsed/refractory patients. Among trial patients, those achieving complete response had baseline diversity similar to that of newly diagnosed patients, while diversity was significantly lower in partial responders and progressors. CD4+ but not CD8+ TCR diversity rose significantly by C4D1 (p=0.0027 vs p=0.16), most apparent in complete responders (p=0.02). The study covered only a single clinical trial cohort, and the causes of the repertoire differences, possibly disease activity or prior therapy, were still not defined.

The sample's time point label, decoded: cycle 2 day 1 (C2D1) of nivolumab. All trial patients had relapsed after autologous stem cell transplantation, with cohorts A, B and C differing in prior brentuximab vedotin exposure. The trial cohort comprised approximately 55 patients with relapsed/refractory classical Hodgkin lymphoma whose best overall responses were complete response, partial response or progressive disease. Single-agent nivolumab was administered to trial patients in the multi-cohort phase II CheckMate 205 trial. An independent review committee assessed best overall response by applying the 2007 International Working Group response criteria. PBMCs from the trial were collected at three points: immediately before nivolumab initiation (C1D1), and during therapy at cycle 2 day 1 and cycle 4 day 1. Peripheral blood was collected in 8 mL Vacutainer Cell Preparation Tubes, from which PBMCs were isolated by centrifugation and then cryopreserved.

Genomic DNA was extracted with the Qiagen DNeasy kit from unsorted PBMCs and from negatively selected CD4+ and CD8+ fractions. TCR beta CDR3 regions were subjected to amplification by immunoSEQ multiplex PCR with primers that anneal to V and J segments. A synthetic immune receptor repertoire was used to minimize amplification bias, and any residual bias was removed computationally once sequencing was done. As for the original processing: Custom Python scripts were used to quantify repertoire diversity as the Shannon entropy index. Unsorted, CD4+ and CD8+ repertoires were analyzed separately, except in combined analyses where CD4+ and CD8+ sequences were merged in silico. Clonal expansion was defined as at least a 2-fold frequency increase after treatment relative to C1D1, with a pseudocount of 0.5 for undetected baseline clones. Clones with 0 or 1 copy at C1D1 were defined as singleton clones, while clones with 2 or more copies were defined as non-singleton clones. Clones expanded in unsorted samples were assigned a CD4+, CD8+ or unknown annotation through matching of protein sequences in sorted samples from the same patient. Wilcoxon tests on paired samples were used to test changes in diversity from C1D1 to C4D1. What TCRdb holds here is the immuneACCESS table cut down to in-frame rearrangements. Part of the clones is not present; checked against another copy, under half of the missing clones reflect an unresolved V gene, and the others are unexplained. Clone size and V and J calls were adopted from that table, with D and trimming inferred from the DNA. The sample includes around 30,000 clones, with 70% observed a single time. Clones ranked in the top ten supply roughly 15% of the sample.

The germline V gene (reference sequence) specifies SSHAT as CDR1 and FNYEAQ as CDR2. Counted from cysteine to phenylalanine, this CDR3 has 12 amino acids. Just the 36-base CDR3 DNA is kept, in frame starting at base 1. The sequencing here drew on peripheral blood mononuclear cells (PBMCs), taken before the second cycle of nivolumab. The TCR was taken from a human donor with classical Hodgkin lymphoma. The sequence joins TRBV7-7 to TRBJ1-5, with the identity of the D gene unclear. The DNA sequence is TGTGCTAGCACCCTGGGCGGACAGCCCCAGCATTTT. Translated, it gives CASTLGGQPQHF.